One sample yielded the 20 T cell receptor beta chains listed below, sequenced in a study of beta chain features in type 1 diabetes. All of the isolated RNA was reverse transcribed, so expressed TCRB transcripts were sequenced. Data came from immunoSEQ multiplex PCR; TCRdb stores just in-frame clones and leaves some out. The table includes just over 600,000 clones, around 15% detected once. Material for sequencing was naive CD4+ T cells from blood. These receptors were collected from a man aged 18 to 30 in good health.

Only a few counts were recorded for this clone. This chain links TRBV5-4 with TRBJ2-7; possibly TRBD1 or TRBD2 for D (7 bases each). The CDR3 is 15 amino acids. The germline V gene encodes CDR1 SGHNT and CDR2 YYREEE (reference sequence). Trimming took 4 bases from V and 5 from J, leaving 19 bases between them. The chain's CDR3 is CASSGGGETGHEQYF. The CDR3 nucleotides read TGTGCCAGCAGCGGAGGGGGGGAGACAGGGCACGAGCAGTACTTC.

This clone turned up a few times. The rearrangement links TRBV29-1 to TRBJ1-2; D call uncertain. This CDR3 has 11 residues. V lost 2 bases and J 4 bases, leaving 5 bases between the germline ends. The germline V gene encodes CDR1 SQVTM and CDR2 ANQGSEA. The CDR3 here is CSVESFYGYTF. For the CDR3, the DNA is TGCAGCGTTGAATCCTTCTATGGCTACACCTTC.

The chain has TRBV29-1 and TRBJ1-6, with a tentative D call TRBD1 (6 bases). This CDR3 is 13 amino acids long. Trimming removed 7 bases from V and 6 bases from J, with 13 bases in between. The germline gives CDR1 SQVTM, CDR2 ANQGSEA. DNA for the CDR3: TGCAGCGCCATGACAGGAAGTAATTCACCCCTCCACTTT. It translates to CSAMTGSNSPLHF.

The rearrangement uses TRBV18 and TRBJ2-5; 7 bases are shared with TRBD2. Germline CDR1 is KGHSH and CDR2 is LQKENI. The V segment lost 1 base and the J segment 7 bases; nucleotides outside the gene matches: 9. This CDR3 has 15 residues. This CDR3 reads CASSPRREAAGTQYF. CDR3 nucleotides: TGTGCCAGCTCACCACGCCGGGAGGCGGCGGGGACCCAGTACTTC.

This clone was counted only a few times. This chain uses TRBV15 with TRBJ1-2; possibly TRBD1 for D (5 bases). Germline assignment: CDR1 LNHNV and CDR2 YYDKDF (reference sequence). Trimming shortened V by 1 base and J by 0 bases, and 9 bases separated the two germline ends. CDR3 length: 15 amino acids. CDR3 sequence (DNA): TGTGCCACCAGCAGAGGACAGTTCCCTAACTATGGCTACACCTTC. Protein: CATSRGQFPNYGYTF.

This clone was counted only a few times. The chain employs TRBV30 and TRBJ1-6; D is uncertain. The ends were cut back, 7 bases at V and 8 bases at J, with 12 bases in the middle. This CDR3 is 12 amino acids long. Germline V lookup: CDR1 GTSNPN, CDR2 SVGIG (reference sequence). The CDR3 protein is CASRLGYSPLHF. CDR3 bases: TGTGCCTCCCGGTTGGGGTATTCACCCCTCCACTTT.

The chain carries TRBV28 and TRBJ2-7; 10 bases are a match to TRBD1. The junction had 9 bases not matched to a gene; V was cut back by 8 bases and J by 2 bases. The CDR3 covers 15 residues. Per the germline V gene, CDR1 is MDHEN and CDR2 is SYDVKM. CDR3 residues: CASYQPGQGTYEQYF. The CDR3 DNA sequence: TGTGCCAGCTACCAACCGGGACAGGGGACCTACGAGCAGTACTTC. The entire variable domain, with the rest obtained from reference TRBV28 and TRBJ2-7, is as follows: DVKVTQSSRYLVKRTGEKVFLECVQDMDHENMFWYRQDPGLGLRLIYFSYDVKMKEKGDIPEGYSVSREKKERFSLILESASTNQTSMYLCASYQPGQGTYEQYFGPGTRLTVT.

This CDR3 is CASSMVRRGQLVYNEQFF. The CDR3 DNA sequence: TGCGCCAGCAGCATGGTACGGCGGGGCCAACTCGTATACAATGAGCAGTTCTTC. The rearrangement joins TRBV5-1 to TRBJ2-1, with a tentative D call TRBD2 (6 bases). The ends were cut back, 4 bases at V and 4 bases at J, with 24 bases in the middle. The CDR3 totals 18 residues. CDR1 and CDR2 (germline): SGHRS, YFSETQ.

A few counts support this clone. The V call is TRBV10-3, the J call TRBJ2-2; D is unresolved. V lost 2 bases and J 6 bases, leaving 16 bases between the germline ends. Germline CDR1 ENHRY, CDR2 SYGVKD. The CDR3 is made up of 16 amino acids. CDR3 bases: TGTGCCATCAGTGAGACCCGAGGAATAGCCTCCGGGGAGCTGTTTTTT. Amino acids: CAISETRGIASGELFF.

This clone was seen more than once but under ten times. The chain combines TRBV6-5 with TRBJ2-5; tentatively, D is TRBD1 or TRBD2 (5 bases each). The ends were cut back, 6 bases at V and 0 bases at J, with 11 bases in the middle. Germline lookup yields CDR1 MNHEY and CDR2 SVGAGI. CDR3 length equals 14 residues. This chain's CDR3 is CASSQGRYQETQYF. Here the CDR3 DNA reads TGTGCCAGCAGCCAGGGACGGTACCAAGAGACCCAGTACTTC.

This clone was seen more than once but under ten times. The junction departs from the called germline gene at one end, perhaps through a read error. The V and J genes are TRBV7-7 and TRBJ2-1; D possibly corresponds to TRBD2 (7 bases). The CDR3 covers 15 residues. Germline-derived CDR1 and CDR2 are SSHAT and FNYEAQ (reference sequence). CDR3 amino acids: CASSLGGGGADEQFF. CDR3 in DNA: TGTGCTAGCAGCTTAGGCGGGGGCGGAGCCGATGAGCAGTTCTTC.

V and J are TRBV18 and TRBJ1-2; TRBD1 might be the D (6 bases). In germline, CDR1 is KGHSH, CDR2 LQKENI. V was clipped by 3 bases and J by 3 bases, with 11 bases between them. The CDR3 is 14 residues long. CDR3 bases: TGTGCCAGCTCACCCGACAGGTTCTACTATGGCTACACCTTC. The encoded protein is CASSPDRFYYGYTF.

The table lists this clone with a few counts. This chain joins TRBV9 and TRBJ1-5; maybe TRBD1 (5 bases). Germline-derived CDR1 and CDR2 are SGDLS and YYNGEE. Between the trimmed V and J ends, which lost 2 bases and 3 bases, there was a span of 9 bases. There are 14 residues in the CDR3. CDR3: CASSVSGVNQPQHF. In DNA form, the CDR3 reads TGTGCCAGCAGCGTCTCGGGGGTCAATCAGCCCCAGCATTTT.

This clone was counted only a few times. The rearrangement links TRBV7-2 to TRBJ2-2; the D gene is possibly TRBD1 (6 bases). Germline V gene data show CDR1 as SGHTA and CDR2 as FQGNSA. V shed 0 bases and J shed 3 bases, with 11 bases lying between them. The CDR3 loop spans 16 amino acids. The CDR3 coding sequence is TGTGCCAGCAGCTTAGCGTGGTCAGGGGACACCGGGGAGCTGTTTTTT. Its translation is CASSLAWSGDTGELFF.

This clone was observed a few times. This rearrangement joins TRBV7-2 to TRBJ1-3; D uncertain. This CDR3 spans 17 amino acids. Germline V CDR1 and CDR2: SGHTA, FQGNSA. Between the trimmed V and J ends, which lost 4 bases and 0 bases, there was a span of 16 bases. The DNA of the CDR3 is TGTGCCAGCAGCTACCGCGAAGCCTCCTACTCTGGAAACACCATATATTTT. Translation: CASSYREASYSGNTIYF.

CDR3 residues: CASSNSGSYEQYF. CDR3 in DNA: TGTGCCAGCAGCAATAGCGGCTCCTACGAGCAGTACTTC. The chain joins TRBV6-6 to TRBJ2-7; TRBD2 is a possible D gene (6 bases). Trimming shortened V by 6 bases and J by 0 bases, and 9 bases separated the two germline ends. The CDR3 loop spans 13 amino acids. Germline values: CDR1 MNHNY, CDR2 SVGAGI (reference sequence).

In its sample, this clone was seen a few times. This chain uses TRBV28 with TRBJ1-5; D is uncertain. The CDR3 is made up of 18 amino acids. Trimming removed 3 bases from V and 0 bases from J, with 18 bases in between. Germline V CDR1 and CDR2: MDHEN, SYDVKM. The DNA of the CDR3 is TGTGCCAGCAGTTTTTCACTACGCGGTGGAAGTAGCAATCAGCCCCAGCATTTT. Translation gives CASSFSLRGGSSNQPQHF.

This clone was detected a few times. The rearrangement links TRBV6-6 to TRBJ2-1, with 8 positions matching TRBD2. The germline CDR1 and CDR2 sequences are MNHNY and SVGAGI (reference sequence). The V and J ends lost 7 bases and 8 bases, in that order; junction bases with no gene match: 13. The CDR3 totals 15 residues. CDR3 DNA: TGTGCCAGCACCGAAACGGGGGGGGCAATTCATGAGCAGTTCTTC. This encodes CASTETGGAIHEQFF.

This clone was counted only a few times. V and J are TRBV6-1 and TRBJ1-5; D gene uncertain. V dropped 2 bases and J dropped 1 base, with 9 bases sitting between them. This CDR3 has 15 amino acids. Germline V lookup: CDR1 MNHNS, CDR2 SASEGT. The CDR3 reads CASSENRASNQPQHF. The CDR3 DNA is TGTGCCAGCAGTGAAAATCGGGCCAGCAATCAGCCCCAGCATTTT.

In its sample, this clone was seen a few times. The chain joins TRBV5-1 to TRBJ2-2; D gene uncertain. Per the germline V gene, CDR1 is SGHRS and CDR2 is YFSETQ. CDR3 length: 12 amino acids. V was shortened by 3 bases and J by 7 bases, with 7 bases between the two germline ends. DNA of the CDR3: TGCGCCAGCAGCTCATTTGTCGGGGAGCTGTTTTTT. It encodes CASSSFVGELFF.